The sequence of this T cell receptor (beta chain) was determined in a study of T cells in women clearing cervical HPV infection. About the study: No precancer developed; the control's incident HPV16 infection cleared within 12 months. Case blood was drawn a median approximately 150 days after lesion detection.

CDR3 length: 14 amino acids. Germline V gene data show CDR1 as SGHTA and CDR2 as FQGTGA. Trimming shortened V by 5 bases and J by 3 bases, and 12 bases separated the two germline ends. Method: immunoSEQ multiplex PCR; TCRdb's copy keeps in-frame clones and lacks some. The sample includes more than 20,000 clones. Study-wide points: Richness plus V gene abundances separated cases from controls with AUC over 0.8. It is unknown whether associations predate infection; no effector/memory or HPV-specific sorting.

As concerns this clone: Its antigen is as yet unknown. The read stops 3 residues short of the end of the CDR3; the missing end is completed from the germline J gene.

This chain uses TRBV7-3 with TRBJ2-3; D is possibly TRBD2 (5 bases). The TCR was taken from a woman between 18 and 69 years old with a cervical HPV16 infection that either progressed to CIN3+ or cleared (not recorded which). The sequenced sample was blood buffy coat. The sequenced CDR3 bases are TGTGCCAGCAGCAACGGACTGGCTACAGATACG. Protein product: CASSNGLATDT. The whole CDR3 region reads CASSNGLATDTQYF.